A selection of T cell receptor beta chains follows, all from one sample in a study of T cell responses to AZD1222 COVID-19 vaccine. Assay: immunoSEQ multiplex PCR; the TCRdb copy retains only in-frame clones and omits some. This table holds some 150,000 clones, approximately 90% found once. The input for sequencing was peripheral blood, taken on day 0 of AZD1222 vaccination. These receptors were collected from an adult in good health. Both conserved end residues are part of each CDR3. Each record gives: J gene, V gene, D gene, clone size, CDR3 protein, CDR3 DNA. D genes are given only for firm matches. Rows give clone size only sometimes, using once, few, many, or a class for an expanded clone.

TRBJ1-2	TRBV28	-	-	CATTYPGQRNYGYTF	TGTGCCACCACCTACCCGGGACAACGAAACTATGGCTACACCTTC
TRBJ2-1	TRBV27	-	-	CASSLSDEQFF	TGTGCCAGCAGTTTATCCGATGAGCAGTTCTTC
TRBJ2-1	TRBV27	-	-	CASSYGTRGYNEQFF	TGTGCCAGCAGCTACGGGACTCGGGGGTACAATGAGCAGTTCTTC
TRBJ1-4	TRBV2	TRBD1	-	CASRDREVNEKLFF	TGTGCCAGCAGGGACAGGGAGGTTAATGAAAAACTGTTTTTT
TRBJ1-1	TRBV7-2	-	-	CASSLRQNTEAFF	TGTGCCAGCAGCTTAAGGCAGAACACTGAAGCTTTCTTT
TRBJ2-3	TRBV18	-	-	CASSPSGDTQYF	TGTGCCAGCTCACCGTCCGGGGATACGCAGTATTTT
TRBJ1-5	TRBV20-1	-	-	CSASVLGVVSNQPQHF	TGCAGTGCTAGTGTACTGGGAGTGGTTAGCAATCAGCCCCAGCATTTT
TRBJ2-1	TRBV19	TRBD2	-	CATAGTSVSNEQFF	TGTGCCACCGCCGGGACTAGCGTTTCCAATGAGCAGTTCTTC
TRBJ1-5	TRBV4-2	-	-	CASSQERNLNQPQHF	TGTGCCAGCAGCCAAGAGCGGAACCTCAATCAGCCCCAGCATTTT
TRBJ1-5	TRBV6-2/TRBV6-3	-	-	CASSQQGSNQPQHF	TGTGCCAGCAGCCAACAGGGAAGCAATCAGCCCCAGCATTTT
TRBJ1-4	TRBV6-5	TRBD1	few	CASSYSRGQGAGKLFF	TGTGCCAGCAGTTACTCGAGGGGACAGGGGGCGGGAAAACTGTTTTTT
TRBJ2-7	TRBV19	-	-	CASSMGATPYEQYF	TGTGCCAGTAGTATGGGGGCGACTCCCTACGAGCAGTACTTC
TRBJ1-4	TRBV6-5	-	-	CASSSRSVVEKLFF	TGTGCCAGCAGTTCGCGATCCGTTGTGGAAAAACTGTTTTTT
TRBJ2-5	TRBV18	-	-	CASSGTLQETQYF	TGTGCCAGCTCCGGGACACTTCAAGAGACCCAGTACTTC
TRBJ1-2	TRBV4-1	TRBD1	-	CASSPGQAVYGYTF	TGCGCCAGCAGCCCTGGACAGGCAGTTTATGGCTACACCTTC
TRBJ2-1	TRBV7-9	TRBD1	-	CASSSFRGRGEQFF	TGTGCCAGCAGCTCCTTTAGGGGGCGTGGTGAGCAGTTCTTC
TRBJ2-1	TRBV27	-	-	CASSLSPPRRVPYNEQFF	TGTGCCAGCAGTTTATCCCCCCCCCGGCGGGTACCCTACAATGAGCAGTTCTTC
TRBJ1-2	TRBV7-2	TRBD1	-	CASSLRDRGGGYTF	TGTGCCAGCAGCTTACGGGACAGGGGTGGAGGCTACACCTTC
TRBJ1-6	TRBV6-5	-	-	CASRFLPGSNSPLHF	TGTGCCAGCAGATTTCTCCCGGGGTCTAATTCACCCCTCCACTTT
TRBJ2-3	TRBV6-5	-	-	CASSYRAYYTDTQYF	TGTGCCAGCAGTTACCGGGCTTACTACACAGATACGCAGTATTTT
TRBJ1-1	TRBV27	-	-	CASSLEHGTEAFF	TGTGCCAGCAGTTTGGAACACGGCACTGAAGCTTTCTTT
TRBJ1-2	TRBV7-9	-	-	CASSLFAGFGGYTF	TGTGCCAGCAGCTTATTTGCAGGCTTCGGTGGCTACACCTTC
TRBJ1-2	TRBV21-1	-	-	CASSAARGLYGYTF	TGTGCCAGCAGCGCCGCCAGGGGACTCTATGGCTACACCTTC
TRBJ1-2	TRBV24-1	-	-	CATSDIDRRYGYTF	TGTGCCACCAGTGATATTGACAGGAGATATGGCTACACCTTC
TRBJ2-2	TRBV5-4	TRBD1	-	CASSGQGGTGELFF	TGTGCCAGCAGTGGACAGGGGGGCACCGGGGAGCTGTTTTTT
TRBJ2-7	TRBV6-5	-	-	CASSYYRVSTDEQYF	TGTGCCAGCAGTTACTATAGGGTTTCGACGGACGAGCAGTACTTC
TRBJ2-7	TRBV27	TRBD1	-	CASSAGQGAYEQYF	TGTGCCAGCAGCGCCGGACAGGGGGCCTACGAGCAGTACTTC
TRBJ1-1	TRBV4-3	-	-	CASSQVQGGEAFF	TGCGCCAGCAGCCAAGTCCAGGGCGGCGAAGCTTTCTTT
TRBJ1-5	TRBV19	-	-	CASSTSGPHQPQHF	TGTGCCAGTAGTACCTCAGGTCCCCATCAGCCCCAGCATTTT
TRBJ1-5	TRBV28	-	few	CASSLSGEGHQPQHF	TGTGCCAGCAGTTTATCGGGGGAGGGCCATCAGCCCCAGCATTTT
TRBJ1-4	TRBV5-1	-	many	CASSEPGAEKLFF	TGCGCCAGCAGCGAACCAGGGGCTGAAAAACTGTTTTTT
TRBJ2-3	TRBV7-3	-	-	CASRTGRADTQYF	TGTGCCAGCAGGACAGGGAGGGCAGATACGCAGTATTTT
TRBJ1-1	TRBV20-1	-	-	CSASVSPNTEAFF	TGCAGTGCTAGTGTGAGCCCGAACACTGAAGCTTTCTTT